Listed below are T cell receptor beta chains from one sample, sequenced in a study of T-cell reconstitution after alpha-beta-depleted transplantation in children. One entry per CDR3 protein results from TCRdb running MiXCR on the PCR reads. The sample lists 300,000 or so distinct CDR3 sequences; 20% to 30% were seen once. This material consisted of PBMCs, mostly from graft donor cells, taken 180 days after TCRalphabeta/CD19-depleted stem cell transplant. These receptors originate from a male patient under 18 who had a stem cell transplant for acute lymphoblastic leukemia, so the T cells may come from the graft donor. Each CDR3 is given with its conserved first and last residue. Each record gives: clone size, V gene, CDR3 protein. Only some rows state a clone size, as once, few, many or a class for expanded clones.

few | TRBV7-6 | CASSFLRPGARNEQFF
- | TRBV21-1 | CASSKALRETDSKYGYTF
- | TRBV19 | CASSIGGPHTDTQYF
- | TRBV29-1 | CSASQASGANVLTF
- | TRBV6-1 | CASSEAPQGVWNGELFF
few | TRBV5-1 | CASSWDRATGELFF
few | TRBV27 | CASSSRLPTYEQYF
- | TRBV20-1 | CSARTMGKTQYF
many | TRBV10-1 | CASSEFRGNQETQYF
few | TRBV5-5 | CASSLVGSSLAYEQYF
- | TRBV20-1 | CSAIAVNGPKNIQYF
- | TRBV14 | CASSRGNSYEQYF
- | TRBV5-5 | CASSFGRGAYEQYF
- | TRBV5-6 | CASSLAGDGAFQPQHF
few | TRBV20-1 | CSAPKLASYEQYF
few | TRBV6-1 | CASSLGRGLHGYTF
few | TRBV27 | CASSLHGTDSYEQYF
- | TRBV4-1 | CASSQDGATHYYEQFF
- | TRBV9 | CSSSVALPGLGETQYF
- | TRBV20-1 | CSARLGGEQYF
- | TRBV10-3 | CAISGQAHYGYTF
- | TRBV27 | CASSLYYGDTEAFF
- | TRBV5-4 | CASSLWVAAYNEQFF
few | TRBV10-3 | CAISTSGAGANVLTF
- | TRBV11-2 | CASSPLWGSPLHF
- | TRBV10-3 | CAISDPGTGKNIQYF
- | TRBV5-1 | CASSLAASENNSPLHF
- | TRBV7-8 | CASSLIVSYEQYF
few | TRBV29-1 | CSPLRPMNTEAFF
- | TRBV7-9 | CASSLPVATEAFF
few | TRBV7-8 | CASGPRRGYGYTF
- | TRBV12-5 | CASGLVGELVELFF
many | TRBV4-1 | CASSQTARSSYEQYF
once | TRBV12-3/TRBV12-4 | CASSLVQGGYEQYF
- | TRBV5-8 | CASSLRTAGGF
few | TRBV5-1 | CASSLGTRGEQEQFF
few | TRBV2 | CASRLGEGSYNEQFF
- | TRBV12-3/TRBV12-4 | CASSLAERESTDTQYF
- | TRBV5-1 | CASSRGLESNEQFF
medium-sized | TRBV27 | CASSLVRGLDYEQYF
- | TRBV12-3/TRBV12-4 | CASSRPDRGGYEQYF
few | TRBV18 | CASSPQYEQYF
- | TRBV5-1 | CASSLEGRVEQPQHF
few | TRBV27 | CASTTGTGPYNEQFF
- | TRBV6-1 | CASSAKRYTEAFF
few | TRBV12-3/TRBV12-4 | CASSRLQALGEKLFF
- | TRBV4-1 | CASSSGSGANVQTF
- | TRBV6-5 | CASSYFRQGGNSPLHF
- | TRBV7-9 | CASSLAVNTGELFF
few | TRBV10-3 | CAISESKDRAGRGQYTQYF